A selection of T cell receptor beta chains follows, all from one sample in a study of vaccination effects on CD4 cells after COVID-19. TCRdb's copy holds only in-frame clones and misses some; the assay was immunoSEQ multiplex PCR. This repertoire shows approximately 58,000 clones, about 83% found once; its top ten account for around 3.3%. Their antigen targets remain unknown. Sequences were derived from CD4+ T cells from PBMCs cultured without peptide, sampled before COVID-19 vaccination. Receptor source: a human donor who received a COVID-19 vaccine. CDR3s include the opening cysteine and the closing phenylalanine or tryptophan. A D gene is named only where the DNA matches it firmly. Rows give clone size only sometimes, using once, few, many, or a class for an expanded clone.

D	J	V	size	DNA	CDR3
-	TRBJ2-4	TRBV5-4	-	TGTGCCAGCAGCATCATTCCCGGGGGCGGGAACATTCAGTACTTC	CASSIIPGGGNIQYF
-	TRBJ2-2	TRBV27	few	TGTGCCAGCAGTCCTAACCCGTGGCAGGCAGGAGGCACCGGGGAGCTGTTTTTT	CASSPNPWQAGGTGELFF
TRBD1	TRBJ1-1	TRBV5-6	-	TGTGCCAGCAGCTTGACCGGGACAGGCAGGGACACTGAAGCTTTCTTT	CASSLTGTGRDTEAFF
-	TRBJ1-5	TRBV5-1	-	TGCGCCAGCAGCTTGGTTCCGGGTGTTTTCAATCAGCCCCAGCATTTT	CASSLVPGVFNQPQHF
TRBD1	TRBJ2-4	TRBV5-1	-	TGCGCCAGCAGCAATAGAGGACAGGGAGTTCTTCTAGCCAAAAACATTCAGTACTTC	CASSNRGQGVLLAKNIQYF
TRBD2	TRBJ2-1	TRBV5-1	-	TGCGCCAGCAGCCGAGGGGACGGGGGGGCCTTCGATGAGCAGTTCTTC	CASSRGDGGAFDEQFF
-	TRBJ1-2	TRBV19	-	TGTGCCAGTATCGGCAGGGGTTCCGATGGCTACACCTTC	CASIGRGSDGYTF
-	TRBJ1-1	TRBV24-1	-	TGTGCCACCAGTGACCCCCGACAGGCAGGTGGAGCTTTCTTT	CATSDPRQAGGAFF
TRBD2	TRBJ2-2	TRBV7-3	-	TGTGCCAGCAGCCCTGATTCGGGGGGTAACACCGGGGAGCTGTTTTTT	CASSPDSGGNTGELFF
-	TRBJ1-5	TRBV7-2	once	TGTGCCAGCAGCTTAGTCCCCCAGGCTAAGCCCCAGCATTTT	CASSLVPQAKPQHF
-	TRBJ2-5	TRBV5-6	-	TGTGCCAGCAGCGGTGTTAGAGAGACCCAGTACTTC	CASSGVRETQYF
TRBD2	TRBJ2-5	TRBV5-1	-	TGCGCCAGCAGCTCGGTTAGCGGGGGAAGTTTAGAGACCCAGTACTTC	CASSSVSGGSLETQYF
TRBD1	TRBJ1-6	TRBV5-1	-	TGCGCCAGCAGCTTGGCCCTACAGGGGGATAATTCACCCCTCCACTTT	CASSLALQGDNSPLHF
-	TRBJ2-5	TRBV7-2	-	TGTGCCAGCAGCAGGAACAGGGTGAGGGAGACCCAGTACTTC	CASSRNRVRETQYF
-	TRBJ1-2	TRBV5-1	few	TGCGCCAGCAGCCTGGGCGTGGAGGGTTATGGCTACACCTTC	CASSLGVEGYGYTF
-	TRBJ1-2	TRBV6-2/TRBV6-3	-	TGTGCCAGCAGTTCGAGCGGCTATGGCTACACCTTC	CASSSSGYGYTF
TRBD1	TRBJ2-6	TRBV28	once	TGTGCCAGCAGTTTATCAGGGGGTACCCCTGGGGCCAACGTCCTGACTTTC	CASSLSGGTPGANVLTF
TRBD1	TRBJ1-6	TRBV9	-	TGTGCCAGCAGCGTACAGGGGGATAATTCACCCCTCCACTTT	CASSVQGDNSPLHF
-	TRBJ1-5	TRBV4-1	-	TGCGCCAGCAGCCAAGGGGATAGCAATCAGCCCCAGCATTTT	CASSQGDSNQPQHF
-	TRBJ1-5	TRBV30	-	TGTGCCTGGAGTGTAGGCGGGCACAATCAGCCCCAGCATTTT	CAWSVGGHNQPQHF
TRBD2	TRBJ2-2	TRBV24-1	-	TGTGCCACCAGAGGAGCGGGGGATACCGGGGAGCTGTTTTTT	CATRGAGDTGELFF
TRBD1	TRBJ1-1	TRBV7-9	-	TGTGCCAGCAGCACCTCCAGGGGGCTCACTGAAGCTTTCTTT	CASSTSRGLTEAFF
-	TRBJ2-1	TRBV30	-	TGTGCCTGGAGCCCCGTCGGGAAGAGCTCCTACAATGAGCAGTTCTTC	CAWSPVGKSSYNEQFF
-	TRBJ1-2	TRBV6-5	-	TGTGCCAGCAGCCGTTCGGGGTTAGCTAACTATGGCTACACCTTC	CASSRSGLANYGYTF
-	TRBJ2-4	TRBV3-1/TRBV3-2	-	TGTGCCAGCAGCCAAGATCAAGGCCCCGCCAGAAACATTCAGTACTTC	CASSQDQGPARNIQYF
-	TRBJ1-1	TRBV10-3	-	TGTGCCATCAGTGGATCCATAGGGGCAGTAATGAACACTGAAGCTTTCTTT	CAISGSIGAVMNTEAFF
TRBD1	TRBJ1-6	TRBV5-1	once	TGCGCCAGCAGGTCCGGGACAGGGGATTCACCCCTCCACTTT	CASRSGTGDSPLHF
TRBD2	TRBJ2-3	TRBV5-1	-	TGCGCCAGCAGCCCAGGACTAGCGGCCTCATGGGATACGCAGTATTTT	CASSPGLAASWDTQYF
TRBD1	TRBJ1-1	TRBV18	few	TGTGCCAGCTCACCACAGGGGGCGAACACTGAAGCTTTCTTT	CASSPQGANTEAFF
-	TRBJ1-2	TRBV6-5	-	TGTGCCAGCAGTTACACGGGATCACAGACACTCTATGGCTACACCTTC	CASSYTGSQTLYGYTF
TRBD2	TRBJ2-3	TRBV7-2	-	TGTGCCAGCAGCTTAGAGCGGGGGAGGTTAGATACGCAGTATTTT	CASSLERGRLDTQYF
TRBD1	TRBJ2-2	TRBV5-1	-	TGCGCCAGCAGCCCCCCGGGACAGGGGAACACCGGGGAGCTGTTTTTT	CASSPPGQGNTGELFF
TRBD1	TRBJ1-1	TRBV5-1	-	TGCGCCAGCAGCTCCCCGGGAACTAGACTGACAGGGGGGGGGACTGAAGCTTTCTTT	CASSSPGTRLTGGGTEAFF
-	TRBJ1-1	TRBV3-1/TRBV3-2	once	TGTGCCAGCAGCCAAGCCGGGGTTGACACTGAAGCTTTCTTT	CASSQAGVDTEAFF
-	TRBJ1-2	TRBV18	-	TGTGCCAGCTCATTCGAGATTACAGGTGGTAATGGCTACACCTTC	CASSFEITGGNGYTF
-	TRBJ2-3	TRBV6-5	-	TGTGCCAGCAGTTACTCCACTCAGACCACAGATACGCAGTATTTT	CASSYSTQTTDTQYF
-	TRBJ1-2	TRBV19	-	TGTGCCAGTAGTAGCGGGTGGTCGGGGATCGGCTACACCTTC	CASSSGWSGIGYTF
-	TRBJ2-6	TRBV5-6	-	TGTGCCAGCAGCTTCCGGGGGGCCAACGTCCTGACTTTC	CASSFRGANVLTF
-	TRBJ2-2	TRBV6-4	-	TGTGCCAGCAGAAAACAGGAAATGGTCGGGGAGCTGTTTTTT	CASRKQEMVGELFF
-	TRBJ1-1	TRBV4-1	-	TGCGCCAGCAGCCAAGACTACAAGGGCACTGAAGCTTTCTTT	CASSQDYKGTEAFF
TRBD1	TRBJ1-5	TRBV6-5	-	TGTGCCAGCAGTTCCGACAGGGGAAGCAATCAGCCCCAGCATTTT	CASSSDRGSNQPQHF
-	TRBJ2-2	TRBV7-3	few	TGTGCCAGCAGCTCCGAGGGGGGCGCTTCGGGCACCGGGGAGCTGTTTTTT	CASSSEGGASGTGELFF
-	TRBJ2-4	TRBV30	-	TGTGCCTGGAGCGCCCAGGGCCCTAAAAACATTCAGTACTTC	CAWSAQGPKNIQYF
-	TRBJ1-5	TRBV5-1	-	TGCGCCAGCAGCTTCATCGGAGATCAGCCCCAGCATTTT	CASSFIGDQPQHF
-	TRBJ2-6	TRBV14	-	TGTGCCAGCAGTCGACGCAGCTCTGGGGCCAACGTCCTGACTTTC	CASSRRSSGANVLTF
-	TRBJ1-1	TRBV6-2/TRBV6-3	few	TGTGCCAGCAGTTACCAGGGGATTGAAGCTTTCTTT	CASSYQGIEAFF
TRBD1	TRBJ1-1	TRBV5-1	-	TGCGCCAGCAGCCAGGGACAGGGGCTTGGGGAAGCTTTCTTT	CASSQGQGLGEAFF
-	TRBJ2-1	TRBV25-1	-	TGTGCCAGCCGGGCCAGCTCCTACAATGAGCAGTTCTTC	CASRASSYNEQFF
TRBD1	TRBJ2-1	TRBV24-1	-	TGTGCCACCAGTGAACCCGGGACAGGGGGCGATGAGCAGTTCTTC	CATSEPGTGGDEQFF
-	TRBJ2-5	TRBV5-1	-	TGCGCCAGCAGCAGGGGACTCCAAGAGACCCAGTACTTC	CASSRGLQETQYF
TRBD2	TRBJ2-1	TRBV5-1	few	TGCGCCAGCAGCTTGAACGGGGGGAACAATGAGCAGTTCTTC	CASSLNGGNNEQFF
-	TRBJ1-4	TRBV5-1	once	TGCGCCAGCAGCTCAACTACCGCCAATGAAAAACTGTTTTTT	CASSSTTANEKLFF